This T cell receptor (beta chain) is drawn from a study of neoadjuvant nivolumab and ipilimumab in lung cancer. Whole-study findings and limits: Compared with tumor-adjacent uninvolved lung, resected tumors showed greater richness and clonality. A small number of samples were TCR sequenced. From pretherapy to surgery, tumor richness and clonality rose with dual therapy.

Using immunoSEQ multiplex PCR, the repertoire was profiled, and TCRdb retains in-frame clones only, with some absent. The data hold approximately 31,000 clones, with under 95% observed a single time. Regarding this clone: Antigen unknown.

The origin of this receptor is an adult with non-small cell lung cancer. Source: peripheral blood, taken after neoadjuvant nivolumab, alone or with ipilimumab, at or shortly before surgery.

The CDR3 region is CASSEALPGQGDGYTF. CDR3 in DNA: TGTGCCAGCAGTGAAGCGCTTCCGGGACAGGGCGATGGCTACACCTTC. The V call is TRBV6-1, the J call TRBJ1-2; 9 bases agree with TRBD1. The CDR3 covers 16 residues. The germline V gene encodes CDR1 MNHNS and CDR2 SASEGT. V lost 0 bases, J lost 6 bases, and 8 bases stayed unmatched.